The 19 T cell receptor beta chains given below trace back to one sample, sequenced in a study of blood T cell repertoires in COVID-19. The table came from immunoSEQ multiplex PCR; TCRdb's copy has only in-frame clones and leaves some out. The sample includes nearly 80,000 clones, 84% seen only once; the top ten take 3.5% to 4%. Input material: peripheral blood. These receptor sequences come from a man aged 50-59 years with acute or convalescent COVID-19.

This clone was seen just once. This rearrangement joins TRBV7-9 to TRBJ1-1, with 7 nucleotides matching TRBD1. V lost 5 bases, J lost 3 bases, and 3 bases stayed unmatched. Germline CDR1 and CDR2: SEHNR and FQNEAQ (reference sequence). This CDR3 is built from 13 residues. The CDR3 sequence: CASSPGGYTEAFF. CDR3 sequence (DNA): TGTGCCAGCAGCCCAGGGGGTTACACTGAAGCTTTCTTT.

In DNA, the CDR3 is TGTGCCTGGAAAACAGGGGTCCCAGAGGAAAAACTGTTTTTT. The encoded protein is CAWKTGVPEEKLFF. The V and J genes are TRBV30 and TRBJ1-4, with 7 bases identical to TRBD1. Germline V gene sequence: CDR1 GTSNPN, CDR2 SVGIG (reference sequence). After removal of 4 bases from V and 8 bases from J, the junction contained 10 bases not matched to a gene. CDR3 length: 14 residues. The complete variable domain, with remaining parts taken from reference TRBV30 and TRBJ1-4, reads SQTIHQWPATLVQPVGSPLSLECTVEGTSNPNLYWYRQAAGRGLQLLFYSVGIGQISSEVPQNLSASRPQDRQFILSSKKLLLSDSGFYLCAWKTGVPEEKLFFGSGTQLSVL.

J is TRBJ2-5 and V is TRBV6-5; weak D call: TRBD1 (6 bases). Germline CDR1 is MNHEY and CDR2 is SVGAGI. The V and J ends lost 4 bases and 4 bases respectively, with 16 bases between them. The CDR3 runs 15 residues. The CDR3 loop is CASSSSTGLLETQYF. CDR3 coding DNA: TGTGCCAGCAGTTCCTCAACAGGGTTGTTAGAGACCCAGTACTTC.

The chain combines TRBV5-1 with TRBJ2-2, with D perhaps TRBD2 (6 bases). In germline, CDR1 is SGHRS, CDR2 YFSETQ. The CDR3 totals 15 residues. The ends were cut back, 4 bases at V and 0 bases at J, with 10 bases in the middle. Here the CDR3 reads CASSAGRTNTGELFF. The DNA of the CDR3 is TGCGCCAGCAGCGCGGGACGGACGAACACCGGGGAGCTGTTTTTT.

The chain has TRBV5-6 and TRBJ1-2; D possibly corresponds to TRBD1 (6 bases). CDR3 length: 14 residues. Trimming took off 4 bases at V and 0 bases at J, with 10 bases between the two ends. The germline V gene has CDR1 SGHDT and CDR2 YYEEEE. The CDR3 DNA is TGTGCCAGCAGCCCAGGGGTTTCTAACTATGGCTACACCTTC. Its protein product is CASSPGVSNYGYTF.

The rearrangement uses TRBV27 and TRBJ2-7, with D maybe TRBD2 (6 bases). Germline CDR1 MNHEY, CDR2 SMNVEV (reference sequence). The CDR3 sequence is 13 residues long. With 5 bases removed from V and 3 bases from J, the gap between germline ends came to 11 bases. The CDR3 DNA is TGTGCCAGCAGTCGCGGAGGGAACTACGAGCAGTACTTC. As protein: CASSRGGNYEQYF.

J is TRBJ1-5 and V is TRBV5-4; D might be TRBD1 (6 bases). Trimming removed 4 bases from V and 3 bases from J, with 17 bases in between. Looked up from germline, CDR1 is SGHNT and CDR2 is YYREEE (reference sequence). CDR3 length equals 16 residues. The CDR3 here is CASSLWGTGNNQPQHF. CDR3 sequence (DNA): TGTGCCAGCAGCCTGTGGGGCACAGGGAACAATCAGCCCCAGCATTTT. Drawing the rest from reference TRBV5-4 and TRBJ1-5, the complete variable domain is ETGVTQSPTHLIKTRGQQVTLRCSSQSGHNTVSWYQQALGQGPQFIFQYYREEENGRGNFPPRFSGLQFPNYSSELNVNALELDDSALYLCASSLWGTGNNQPQHFGDGTRLSIL.

This chain links TRBV19 with TRBJ2-1; D is possibly TRBD1 (5 bases). V gave up 7 bases and J gave up 5 bases, with 15 bases separating them. The CDR3 contains 14 residues. Germline CDR1 reads LNHDA; CDR2 reads SQIVND (reference sequence). The CDR3 DNA is TGTGCCAGTATGGTGGGGCCCCCCAACAATGAGCAGTTCTTC. This codes for CASMVGPPNNEQFF.

The V and J genes are TRBV9 and TRBJ2-7; perhaps TRBD1 as D (6 bases). Germline V gene sequence: CDR1 SGDLS, CDR2 YYNGEE. The CDR3 is made up of 13 amino acids. V shed 6 bases and J shed 3 bases, with 13 bases lying between them. The CDR3 sequence: CASKIRGFYEQYF. Written as DNA, the CDR3 is TGTGCCAGCAAGATTAGGGGGTTCTACGAGCAGTACTTC.

This chain uses TRBV19 with TRBJ2-5; D may be TRBD1 (6 bases). The CDR3 runs 13 residues. CDR1 and CDR2 from the germline V gene are LNHDA and SQIVND (reference sequence). The ends were cut back, 5 bases at V and 4 bases at J, with 11 bases in the middle. Written as DNA, the CDR3 is TGTGCCAGTAGTTCGACAGGTGGAGAGACCCAGTACTTC. This codes for CASSSTGGETQYF.

The V call is TRBV11-1, the J call TRBJ2-1; D is unresolved. Germline values: CDR1 SGHAT, CDR2 FQDESV (reference sequence). This CDR3 contains 14 residues. V was shortened by 1 base and J by 6 bases, with 10 bases between the two germline ends. CDR3 in amino acids: CASSLGWASNEQFF. The CDR3 coding sequence is TGTGCCAGCAGCTTAGGCTGGGCTTCCAATGAGCAGTTCTTC.

This clone was counted once. Written as DNA, the CDR3 is TGTGCCAGCAGCTTGGGTGGGGCAGGGGGCAATGAAGCTTTCTTT. This translates into CASSLGGAGGNEAFF. The chain is built from TRBV7-9 and TRBJ1-1; 8 bases agree with TRBD1. The V gene end was trimmed by 3 bases and the J gene end by 7 bases; junction bases not matched to a gene: 10. Per the germline V gene, CDR1 is SEHNR and CDR2 is FQNEAQ (reference sequence). This CDR3 region has 15 residues.

The chain employs TRBV19 and TRBJ2-2, with TRBD2 matching 9 bases. The J segment lost 4 bases and the V segment lost 4 bases, leaving 7 bases of the junction unmatched. This CDR3 region has 16 residues. Germline CDR1 and CDR2: LNHDA and SQIVND (reference sequence). The CDR3 DNA reads TGTGCCAGTAGTAGACTAGCGGTCCCGGCCACCGGGGAGCTGTTTTTT. Protein sequence: CASSRLAVPATGELFF. The entire variable domain, with the rest obtained from reference TRBV19 and TRBJ2-2, is as follows: DGGITQSPKYLFRKEGQNVTLSCEQNLNHDAMYWYRQDPGQGLRLIYYSQIVNDFQKGDIAEGYSVSREKKESFPLTVTSAQKNPTAFYLCASSRLAVPATGELFFGEGSRLTVL.

This chain joins TRBV18 and TRBJ1-1, with TRBD1 identical over 9 bases. Trimming removed 2 bases from V and 2 bases from J; junction bases left unmatched: 3. This CDR3 has 15 residues. The V gene's germline CDR1 is KGHSH and CDR2 LQKENI. Here the CDR3 reads CASSPTGQGNTEAFF. DNA for the CDR3: TGTGCCAGCTCACCAACGGGACAGGGCAACACTGAAGCTTTCTTT.

This clone was observed once. The rearrangement links TRBV2 to TRBJ1-5, with D unresolved. Germline-derived CDR1 and CDR2 are SNHLY and FYNNEI. The V and J ends lost 6 bases and 7 bases respectively, with 13 bases between them. This CDR3 is 13 amino acids long. CDR3 sequence (DNA): TGTGCCAGCAGGGTCGGGGTTTTGCAGCCCCAGCATTTT. Amino acids: CASRVGVLQPQHF.

The chain uses TRBV4-1 and TRBJ1-4; TRBD1 agrees at 7 bases. J was trimmed by 7 bases and V by 0 bases; bases with no gene match: 8. Germline V gene lookup returns CDR1 MGHRA and CDR2 YSYEKL. The CDR3 covers 16 residues. CDR3 sequence (DNA): TGCGCCAGCAGCCAAGATTCAGACAGGGAGGTTGAAAAACTGTTTTTT. The encoded protein is CASSQDSDREVEKLFF.

The CDR3 here is CASSSTVSSYNEQFF. In nucleotides, the CDR3 is TGTGCCAGCAGCTCGACAGTGAGCTCCTACAATGAGCAGTTCTTC. The rearrangement joins TRBV7-3 to TRBJ2-1; the D gene is possibly TRBD1 (5 bases). This CDR3 comprises 15 residues. Looked up from germline, CDR1 is SGHTA and CDR2 is FQGTGA. Trimming removed 4 bases at V and 0 bases at J, with 10 bases between.

This clone was counted once. The chain combines TRBV5-3 with TRBJ2-2; possible D gene TRBD1, 6 bases. TRBV5-3 is given ORF status, its function remaining uncertain. Trimming cost V 4 bases and J 5 bases, with 12 bases left between them. This CDR3 region has 14 residues. The CDR3 loop reads CARSVVGGTGELFF. Here the CDR3 DNA reads TGTGCCAGAAGCGTAGTAGGGGGTACCGGGGAGCTGTTTTTT.

J is TRBJ1-1 and V is TRBV27, with D unresolved. The CDR3 is made up of 14 amino acids. V was trimmed by 3 bases and J by 1 base, leaving 9 bases between them. Germline V gives CDR1 MNHEY, CDR2 SMNVEV (reference sequence). Here the CDR3 reads CASSLGQANTEAFF. The CDR3 DNA sequence: TGTGCCAGCAGTTTGGGCCAGGCGAACACTGAAGCTTTCTTT.